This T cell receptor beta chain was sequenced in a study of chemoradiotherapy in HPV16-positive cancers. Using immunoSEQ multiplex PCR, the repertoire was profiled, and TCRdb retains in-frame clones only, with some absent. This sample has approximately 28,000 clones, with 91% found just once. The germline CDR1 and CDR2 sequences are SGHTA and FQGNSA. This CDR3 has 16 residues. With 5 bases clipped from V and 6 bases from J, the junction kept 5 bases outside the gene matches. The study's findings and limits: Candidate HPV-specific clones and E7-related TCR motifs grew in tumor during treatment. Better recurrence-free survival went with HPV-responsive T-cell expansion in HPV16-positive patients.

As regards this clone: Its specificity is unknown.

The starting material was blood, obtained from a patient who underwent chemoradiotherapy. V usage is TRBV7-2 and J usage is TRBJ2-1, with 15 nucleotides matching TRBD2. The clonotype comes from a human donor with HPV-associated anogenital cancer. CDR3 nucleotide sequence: TGTGCCAGCAGCCCAGGGACTAGCGGGGGGCTCAATGAGCAGTTCTTC. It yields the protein CASSPGTSGGLNEQFF.